Reported below is one TCR beta chain. The CDR3 consists of 14 residues. V dropped 8 bases and J dropped 3; count of bases not matched to a gene: 7. Germline V gives CDR1 MNHEY, CDR2 SMNVEV (reference sequence). The data were obtained in a study of radiotherapy plus CTLA-4 blockade in lung cancer. This table comes from immunoSEQ multiplex PCR, and its TCRdb copy is limited to in-frame clones, with some not included. The repertoire has around 45,000 clones, around 73% of them found once; the top ten carry around 3.3%. The TCR comes from a human donor with non-small cell lung cancer who had a complete response to radiotherapy plus ipilimumab. The specimen comprised peripheral blood, sampled from a patient treated with radiotherapy plus ipilimumab. The chain couples TRBV27 to TRBJ2-1, with 7 positions matching TRBD2. The CDR3 sequence is CASATGGYYNEQFF. The CDR3 DNA is TGTGCCAGCGCAACGGGGGGATACTACAATGAGCAGTTCTTC.